One and the same sample provided the 10 T cell receptor beta chains below, sequenced in a study. From the RT-PCR reads, TCRdb called clonotypes with MiXCR, one entry per CDR3 protein. This table holds fewer than 800,000 distinct CDR3 sequences, approximately 15% found once. The sample consisted of memory CD4+ T cells from blood. The receptor source for this set is a female donor in good health, serving as a healthy control.

This clonotype was detected ten times or more. The chain combines TRBV4-1 with TRBJ2-7; D unresolved. Looked up from germline, CDR1 is MGHRA and CDR2 is YSYEKL. Trimming cost V 0 bases and J 3 bases, with 6 bases left between them. This CDR3 has 13 residues. CDR3 DNA sequence: TGCGCCAGCAGCCAAGATTACAACTACGAGCAGTACTTC. Its translation is CASSQDYNYEQYF.

The chain recombines TRBV20-1 with TRBJ1-1, with D possibly matching TRBD1 (5 bases). Between the trimmed V and J ends, which lost 3 bases and 6 bases, there was a span of 17 bases. The germline V gene has CDR1 DFQATT and CDR2 SNEGSKA (reference sequence). The CDR3 consists of 14 residues. CDR3 region: CSASAPRRGPEAFF. The CDR3 DNA reads as TGCAGTGCTAGTGCTCCAAGGAGGGGTCCTGAAGCTTTCTTT.

V and J are TRBV12-3 or TRBV12-4 and TRBJ1-1; D remains unclear. The CDR3 has 13 amino acids. V was cut by 6 bases and J by 1 base, with 9 bases left in between. CDR3 protein: CASSSNRNTEAFF. The CDR3 DNA sequence: TGTGCCAGCAGCTCGAACAGGAACACTGAAGCTTTCTTT.

This clonotype was picked up many times. This sequence joins TRBV5-1 and TRBJ1-6; D is unresolved. This CDR3 has 16 amino acids. The germline gives CDR1 SGHRS, CDR2 YFSETQ. The V end was cut by 4 bases, the J end by 6 bases, with 17 bases between. The CDR3 protein is CASSPEGRAINSPLHF. The DNA of the CDR3 is TGCGCCAGCAGCCCAGAGGGCCGGGCCATTAATTCACCCCTCCACTTT. Full variable domain (remainder filled in from reference TRBV5-1 and TRBJ1-6): KAGVTQTPRYLIKTRGQQVTLSCSPISGHRSVSWYQQTPGQGLQFLFEYFSETQRNKGNFPGRFSGRQFSNSRSEMNVSTLELGDSALYLCASSPEGRAINSPLHFGNGTRLTVT.

This clonotype was detected a few times. The chain recombines TRBV5-6 with TRBJ1-1, with D perhaps TRBD1 (6 bases). The CDR3 length is 15 residues. Trimming cost V 3 bases and J 0 bases, with 12 bases left between them. CDR1 and CDR2 (germline): SGHDT, YYEEEE. CDR3 protein: CASSWGGRLNTEAFF. The DNA for the CDR3 is TGTGCCAGCAGCTGGGGGGGCAGGTTGAACACTGAAGCTTTCTTT.

The V gene is TRBV5-6, the J gene TRBJ1-2, with unresolved D. CDR1 is SGHDT, CDR2 YYEEEE, per germline. CDR3 length equals 13 residues. Trimming took 2 bases from V and 8 from J, leaving 13 bases between them. The CDR3 DNA is TGTGCCAGCAGCTTTCTTCAGGAGCGCGGCTACACCTTC. Amino acids: CASSFLQERGYTF.

Many counts were recorded for this clonotype. The rearrangement uses TRBV20-1 and TRBJ2-4, with TRBD2 identical over 12 bases. Losses at the gene ends were 3 bases for V and 7 bases for J; bases not matched to a gene: 4. Germline values: CDR1 DFQATT, CDR2 SNEGSKA (reference sequence). This CDR3 has 14 residues. CDR3 nucleotides: TGCAGTGCTAGCCCGACTAGCGGGAGCAACATTCAGTACTTC. Protein product: CSASPTSGSNIQYF.

At least ten counts were recorded for this clonotype. This sequence joins TRBV7-3 and TRBJ2-2; 11 positions agree with TRBD2. This CDR3 spans 17 amino acids. After removal of 5 bases from V and 3 bases from J, the junction contained 8 bases not matched to a gene. Germline V gene lookup returns CDR1 SGHTA and CDR2 FQGTGA. The CDR3 loop reads CASSPGAGLADTGELFF. Written as DNA, the CDR3 is TGTGCCAGCAGCCCGGGGGCGGGACTAGCGGACACCGGGGAGCTGTTTTTT.

The gene calls are TRBV7-3 and TRBJ2-1, with D possibly TRBD1 on 6 matching bases. Germline lookup yields CDR1 SGHTA and CDR2 FQGTGA. The CDR3 loop spans 15 amino acids. V was shortened by 4 bases and J by 7 bases, with 17 bases between the two germline ends. CDR3 sequence: CASSSRQALGNEQFF. The CDR3 DNA reads TGTGCCAGCAGCTCCCGACAGGCCCTTGGAAATGAGCAGTTCTTC.

In this sample, this clonotype turned up a few times. The CDR3 sequence is CATSDSGTGLSYNEQFF. The CDR3 DNA reads as TGTGCCACCAGTGATTCCGGGACAGGGCTTTCCTACAATGAGCAGTTCTTC. The chain carries TRBV24-1 and TRBJ2-1; 9 bases map to TRBD1. Per germline, CDR1 KGHDR and CDR2 SFDVKD. This CDR3 spans 17 amino acids. Unmatched junction bases numbered 5, after V lost 2 bases and J lost 1 base.